This passage covers 4 T cell receptor beta chains from one sample sequenced in a study of shared clonotypes between healthy human individuals. Method: immunoSEQ multiplex PCR; TCRdb's copy keeps in-frame clones and lacks some. The table shows 1.5 million to 2.5 million clones, with about 95% occurring only once. The naive CD8 subset, CD45RO-negative cells positively selected for CCR7, excluded terminally differentiated effector memory CD45RA+ cells. Sample: naive CD8+ T cells sorted from blood. The origin of the receptors is a man between 18 and 29 years old in good health.

V gene TRBV19 combines with J gene TRBJ2-7, with D tentatively TRBD1 (6 bases). Trimming removed 3 bases at V and 2 bases at J, with 14 bases between. Germline lookup yields CDR1 LNHDA and CDR2 SQIVND (reference sequence). The CDR3 is made up of 15 amino acids. The CDR3 bases are TGTGCCAGTAGTATGGGGACATCAAGGGCCTACGAGCAGTACTTC. Translation: CASSMGTSRAYEQYF.

J is TRBJ1-1 and V is TRBV5-4; 12 nucleotides match TRBD1. CDR3 length: 17 residues. Trimming cost V 2 bases and J 0 bases; bases outside gene matches: 5. Per germline, CDR1 SGHNT and CDR2 YYREEE (reference sequence). CDR3 coding DNA: TGTGCCAGCAGCTTCGGGACAGGGGGCGTCATGAACACTGAAGCTTTCTTT. It translates to CASSFGTGGVMNTEAFF. Looking up the rest from reference TRBV5-4 and TRBJ1-1 gives the full variable domain: ETGVTQSPTHLIKTRGQQVTLRCSSQSGHNTVSWYQQALGQGPQFIFQYYREEENGRGNFPPRFSGLQFPNYSSELNVNALELDDSALYLCASSFGTGGVMNTEAFFGQGTRLTVV.

The chain recombines TRBV27 with TRBJ2-3; no clear D gene. The germline gives CDR1 MNHEY, CDR2 SMNVEV (reference sequence). V shed 5 bases and J shed 1 base, with 13 bases lying between them. There are 15 residues in the CDR3. CDR3 sequence: CASSPPSGGTDTQYF. The CDR3 DNA reads TGTGCCAGCAGTCCCCCCAGTGGGGGCACAGATACGCAGTATTTT.

The chain uses TRBV2 and TRBJ2-7; TRBD1 matches at 12 bases. The CDR3 is 14 amino acids. Germline V gene data show CDR1 as SNHLY and CDR2 as FYNNEI. V lost 4 bases to trimming and J lost 5 bases; unmatched junction nucleotides: 3. Written as DNA, the CDR3 is TGTGCCAGCAGTGGAGGGACAGGGGGCAACGAGCAGTACTTC. This gives the protein CASSGGTGGNEQYF. Full variable domain (rest looked up from reference TRBV2 and TRBJ2-7): EPEVTQTPSHQVTQMGQEVILRCVPISNHLYFYWYRQILGQKVEFLVSFYNNEISEKSEIFDDQFSVERPDGSNFTLKIRSTKLEDSAMYFCASSGGTGGNEQYFGPGTRLTVT.